This T cell receptor (beta chain) was sequenced during a study of cytomegalovirus exposure and HLA in healthy donors. Findings and limits, study-wide: Across donors, sequencing depth was assumed by presence/absence analyses to be roughly uniform. A missense variant in DCLRE1C was later tied to TCR beta V- and J-gene trimming. Later, an analysis found that common viral pathogens appeared to be linked with several of the most significant clusters. Looking again later, the authors saw that most CMV-associated TCR beta chains seemed HLA-restricted.

Notes on this clone: What it recognizes is unknown.

60 Vbeta and 13 Jbeta primers were used in PCR. Measured with immunoSEQ multiplex PCR; TCRdb has only the in-frame clones, and not every one. The profile shows approximately 200,000 clones, about 81% of them singletons. V was pared by 4 bases and J by 0 bases, with 5 bases of the junction left unmatched. The CDR3 spans 15 residues. Germline V gene lookup returns CDR1 MGHRA and CDR2 YSYEKL. The receptor was derived from a woman between 18 and 29 years old in good health and CMV-seropositive. The J gene is TRBJ1-1, the V gene TRBV4-1; 7 nucleotides line up with TRBD1. The sample comprised PBMCs. The CDR3 DNA reads TGCGCCAGCAGCCCCCGACAGGGCATGAACACTGAAGCTTTCTTT. This sequence encodes CASSPRQGMNTEAFF.